A single sample gave rise to the 26 T cell receptor beta chains below, sequenced in a study of beta chain features in type 1 diabetes. The whole isolated RNA underwent reverse transcription, so sequencing captured expressed TCRB transcripts. TCRdb's table, derived via immunoSEQ multiplex PCR, lists solely in-frame clones and lacks some. Found here are roughly 330,000 clones, about 10% of them singletons; the top ten hold roughly 0.014%. The source material was naive CD4+ T cells from blood. The receptor source for this set is a woman younger than 45 in good health.

The rearrangement joins TRBV6-5 to TRBJ1-1; 8 positions match TRBD1. The CDR3 is 13 residues long. V was clipped by 5 bases and J by 5 bases; unmatched bases: 4. From germline, CDR1 is MNHEY and CDR2 SVGAGI. CDR3 loop: CASSTQGDTEAFF. For the CDR3, the DNA is TGTGCCAGCAGTACACAGGGGGATACTGAAGCTTTCTTT.

As concerns this clone: The sample holds other DNA sequences that translate to the same CDR3. The rearrangement uses TRBV9 and TRBJ2-1; TRBD2 might be the D (5 bases). The CDR3 spans 15 residues. Between the trimmed V and J ends, which lost 0 bases and 0 bases, there was a span of 7 bases. Germline CDR1 is SGDLS and CDR2 is YYNGEE. The CDR3 sequence: CASSVDGNSYNEQFF. In DNA form, the CDR3 reads TGTGCCAGCAGCGTAGACGGGAACTCCTACAATGAGCAGTTCTTC.

The chain couples TRBV6-5 to TRBJ2-1, with unresolved D. Deletions cut 0 bases from V and 0 bases from J, with 6 bases between. CDR3 length equals 15 residues. Germline lookup yields CDR1 MNHEY and CDR2 SVGAGI. CDR3 region: CASSYSAVSYNEQFF. The CDR3 nucleotides are TGTGCCAGCAGTTACTCGGCGGTCTCCTACAATGAGCAGTTCTTC.

The chain carries TRBV10-3 and TRBJ2-5; D ambiguous. Germline V gives CDR1 ENHRY, CDR2 SYGVKD. The CDR3 sequence is 11 residues long. V lost 6 bases and J lost 5, with 7 bases in between. Written as DNA, the CDR3 is TGTGCCATCAGCGACGGGGAGACCCAGTACTTC. It specifies CAISDGETQYF.

This chain links TRBV5-1 with TRBJ2-2; the D is unclear. The germline gives CDR1 SGHRS, CDR2 YFSETQ. V was shortened by 5 bases and J by 5 bases, with 10 bases between the two germline ends. This CDR3 comprises 13 residues. The CDR3 loop reads CASSIGQTGELFF. The CDR3 region has the DNA TGCGCCAGCAGTATTGGCCAGACCGGGGAGCTGTTTTTT.

The V call is TRBV9, the J call TRBJ1-1; D ambiguous. The CDR3 runs to 15 residues. From germline, CDR1 is SGDLS and CDR2 YYNGEE. V was clipped by 0 bases and J by 5 bases, with 14 bases between them. The CDR3 spells CASSVGERRWTEAFF. CDR3 DNA: TGTGCCAGCAGCGTAGGGGAGAGGAGATGGACTGAAGCTTTCTTT.

The J gene is TRBJ2-1, the V gene TRBV10-3, with TRBD2 matching 10 bases. CDR1 and CDR2 from the germline V gene are ENHRY and SYGVKD. The CDR3 is 19 residues long. Trimming at V came to 1 base and at J to 5 bases, leaving 14 bases not matched to a gene. In nucleotides, the CDR3 is TGTGCCATCAGTGAGTGGAAAGGGTTACTAGCGGGAACCAACAATGAGCAGTTCTTC. It specifies CAISEWKGLLAGTNNEQFF.

This clone occurred a few times. The chain carries TRBV25-1 and TRBJ2-2; the D gene is possibly TRBD1 (5 bases). The CDR3 sequence is 13 residues long. Deletions cut 10 bases from V and 7 bases from J, with 16 bases between. Germline V lookup: CDR1 MGHDK, CDR2 SYGVNS. The CDR3 is CATQGFEDGELFF. The CDR3 DNA follows: TGTGCCACCCAGGGTTTTGAGGACGGGGAGCTGTTTTTT.

CDR3 in amino acids: CATSGGSQFF. CDR3 DNA sequence: TGTGCCACCTCGGGGGGATCGCAGTTCTTC. This chain uses TRBV7-9 with TRBJ2-1; TRBD2 matches at 7 bases. This CDR3 region has 10 residues. Germline lookup yields CDR1 SEHNR and CDR2 FQNEAQ (reference sequence). Trimming cost V 10 bases and J 12 bases; bases outside gene matches: 6. Variable domain in full (rest from reference TRBV7-9 and TRBJ2-1): DTGVSQNPRHKITKRGQNVTFRCDPISEHNRLYWYRQTLGQGPEFLTYFQNEAQLEKSRLLSDRFSAERPKGSFSTLEIQRTEQGDSAMYLCATSGGSQFFGPGTRLTVL.

This clone was seen a handful of times. J is TRBJ2-3 and V is TRBV4-2; 7 nucleotides align to TRBD2. The CDR3 consists of 18 residues. Germline CDR1 and CDR2: LGHNA and YNFKEQ. Trimming cost V 1 base and J 4 bases; bases outside gene matches: 14. The CDR3 region has the DNA TGTGCCAGCAGCCAAGTTTTTCGCGGGAGCGCAGGTGCAGATACGCAGTATTTT. Translation: CASSQVFRGSAGADTQYF.

This clone has just a few counts. V is TRBV27 and J is TRBJ1-4; 10 nucleotides align to TRBD1. V shed 7 bases and J 1 base; nucleotides not matched to a gene: 9. This CDR3 is 17 amino acids long. CDR1 and CDR2 (germline): MNHEY, SMNVEV (reference sequence). This chain's CDR3 is CASKGDRGAVTNEKLFF. The CDR3 nucleotides are TGTGCCAGCAAGGGGGACAGGGGAGCCGTAACTAATGAAAAACTGTTTTTT.

This clone was detected only a few times. The CDR3 reads CATRDTSTDTQYF. DNA of the CDR3: TGTGCCACCCGGGACACCAGCACAGATACGCAGTATTTT. The V call is TRBV10-3, the J call TRBJ2-3; maybe TRBD1 (6 bases). Trimming cost V 10 bases and J 0 bases, with 11 bases left between them. The CDR3 runs 13 residues. The germline CDR1 and CDR2 sequences are ENHRY and SYGVKD.

The chain couples TRBV4-2 to TRBJ2-7; D might be TRBD1 (6 bases). The CDR3 is 12 residues long. Trimming left V 10 bases short and J 0 bases short, with 10 bases between. The V gene's germline CDR1 is LGHNA and CDR2 YNFKEQ. DNA for the CDR3: TGTGCCAAAAGGACAGACTCCTACGAGCAGTACTTC. Translation: CAKRTDSYEQYF.

The chain recombines TRBV6-5 with TRBJ2-7; 13 nucleotides agree with TRBD2. V was pared by 7 bases and J by 1 base, with 4 bases of the junction left unmatched. This CDR3 is built from 15 residues. The germline V gene has CDR1 MNHEY and CDR2 SVGAGI. The CDR3 protein is CASTQGLAGSYEQYF. CDR3 DNA sequence: TGTGCCAGCACCCAGGGACTAGCGGGATCCTACGAGCAGTACTTC.

This clone was observed a few times. The chain has TRBV15 and TRBJ1-2; weak D call: TRBD1 (6 bases). The length of the CDR3 is 15 residues. Germline assignment: CDR1 LNHNV and CDR2 YYDKDF (reference sequence). The V end was cut by 0 bases, the J end by 3 bases, with 11 bases between. The CDR3 reads CATSRDGAGDYGYTF. DNA of the CDR3: TGTGCCACCAGCAGAGATGGGGCAGGGGACTATGGCTACACCTTC.

This chain links TRBV6-5 with TRBJ1-5; 7 nucleotides line up with TRBD1. This CDR3 has 14 amino acids. The J segment lost 5 bases and the V segment lost 6 bases, leaving 7 bases of the junction unmatched. Germline V gene sequence: CDR1 MNHEY, CDR2 SVGAGI. The CDR3 here is CASSPTGSDQPQHF. The CDR3 DNA sequence: TGTGCCAGCAGCCCGACAGGGAGCGATCAGCCCCAGCATTTT.

This clone showed up just a few times. This chain connects TRBV5-6 to TRBJ2-7; 8 nucleotides align to TRBD1. J was trimmed by 4 bases and V by 0 bases; bases with no gene match: 6. The germline CDR1 and CDR2 sequences are SGHDT and YYEEEE. The CDR3 is 15 residues long. The CDR3, as DNA: TGTGCCAGCAGCTTGGCTGGACAGGGACCTTACGAGCAGTACTTC. It specifies CASSLAGQGPYEQYF.

V gene TRBV6-1 combines with J gene TRBJ1-2, with 7 bases matching TRBD1. This CDR3 is 16 amino acids long. In germline, CDR1 is MNHNS, CDR2 SASEGT. Losses at the gene ends were 2 bases for V and 4 bases for J; bases not matched to a gene: 10. CDR3 nucleotides: TGTGCCAGCAGTGAACCATTCCGACAGGGCACCTATGGCTACACCTTC. Its translation: CASSEPFRQGTYGYTF.

The V gene is TRBV6-5, the J gene TRBJ2-2; D not resolved. CDR3 size: 12 residues. Germline values: CDR1 MNHEY, CDR2 SVGAGI. Trimming shortened V by 6 bases and J by 1 base, and 3 bases separated the two germline ends. In DNA form, the CDR3 reads TGTGCCAGCAGACAGAACACCGGGGAGCTGTTTTTT. It is translated as CASRQNTGELFF.

This clone occurred a few times. The chain carries TRBV7-3 and TRBJ2-2; a weak D match, TRBD1 (6 bases). V was clipped by 5 bases and J by 8 bases, with 12 bases between them. The CDR3 is 13 amino acids. The germline gives CDR1 SGHTA, CDR2 FQGTGA. The CDR3 DNA sequence: TGTGCCAGCAGCCGAGGGGGTGCGGGGGAGCTGTTTTTT. Translation: CASSRGGAGELFF.

The V call is TRBV7-9, the J call TRBJ1-1; D is unclear. V shed 1 base and J shed 1 base, with 7 bases lying between them. The CDR3 has 14 amino acids. Germline CDR1 and CDR2: SEHNR and FQNEAQ (reference sequence). The CDR3 DNA reads as TGTGCCAGCAGCTTAGAGTTACAGAACACTGAAGCTTTCTTT. It yields the protein CASSLELQNTEAFF.

This clone was observed a few times. This sample includes further DNA sequences coding for the same CDR3. The gene calls are TRBV30 and TRBJ2-5; D is uncertain. The CDR3 is made up of 11 amino acids. V lost 2 bases to trimming and J lost 4 bases, with 5 bases between them. The germline CDR1 and CDR2 sequences are GTSNPN and SVGIG (reference sequence). The DNA for the CDR3 is TGTGCCTGGAGTACGGGAGAGACCCAGTACTTC. Encoded protein: CAWSTGETQYF.

The table lists this clone with a few counts. The chain uses TRBV6-5 and TRBJ1-5, with 8 nucleotides matching TRBD1. The CDR3 runs 13 residues. Germline V gene data show CDR1 as MNHEY and CDR2 as SVGAGI. The V gene end was trimmed by 6 bases and the J gene end by 5 bases; junction bases not matched to a gene: 3. CDR3 coding DNA: TGTGCCAGCAGGGGACAGGAAGATCAGCCCCAGCATTTT. It codes for CASRGQEDQPQHF.

The chain employs TRBV19 and TRBJ1-2; D call uncertain. The CDR3 spans 12 residues. CDR1 is LNHDA, CDR2 SQIVND, per germline (reference sequence). V lost 6 bases, J lost 3 bases, and 8 bases lay in between. The CDR3 DNA follows: TGTGCCAGTAGCCCCGGGGACTATGGCTACACCTTC. This translates into CASSPGDYGYTF.

This clone was counted only a few times. V gene TRBV7-3 combines with J gene TRBJ1-4, with TRBD1 as a possible D gene (5 bases). Trimming stripped 5 bases from V and 0 bases from J, with 10 bases between. This CDR3 spans 15 amino acids. In germline, CDR1 is SGHTA, CDR2 FQGTGA. The CDR3 reads CASSPGQATNEKLFF. CDR3 DNA sequence: TGTGCCAGCAGCCCCGGACAAGCAACTAATGAAAAACTGTTTTTT. The full variable domain, its missing parts supplied by reference TRBV7-3 and TRBJ1-4, is GAGVSQTPSNKVTEKGKYVELRCDPISGHTALYWYRQSLGQGPEFLIYFQGTGAADDSGLPNDRFFAVRPEGSVSTLKIQRTERGDSAVYLCASSPGQATNEKLFFGSGTQLSVL.

The chain links TRBV21-1 to TRBJ2-1; the D call TRBD1 from the table was never checked on the DNA. TRBV21-1 is annotated as a pseudogene. The CDR3 consists of 19 residues. The CDR3 DNA is TGTGCCAGCAGCAAAAGAGTGCCCCACAGGGGGAACAAGGACAATGAGCAGTTCTTC. As protein: CASSKRVPHRGNKDNEQFF.